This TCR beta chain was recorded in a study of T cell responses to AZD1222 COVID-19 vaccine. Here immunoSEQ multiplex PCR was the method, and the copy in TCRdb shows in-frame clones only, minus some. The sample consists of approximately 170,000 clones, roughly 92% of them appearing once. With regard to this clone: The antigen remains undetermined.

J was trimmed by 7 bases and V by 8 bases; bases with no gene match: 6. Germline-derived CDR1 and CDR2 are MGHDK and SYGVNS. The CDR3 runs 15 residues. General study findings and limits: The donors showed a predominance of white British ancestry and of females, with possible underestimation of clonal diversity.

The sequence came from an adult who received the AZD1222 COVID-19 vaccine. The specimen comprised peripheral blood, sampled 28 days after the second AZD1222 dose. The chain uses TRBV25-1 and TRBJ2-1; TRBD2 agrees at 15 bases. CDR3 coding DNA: TGTGCCAGCGGAACCGGGACTAGCGGGAGGAATGAGCAGTTCTTC. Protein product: CASGTGTSGRNEQFF.